This T cell receptor beta chain was profiled in a study of glioma-infiltrating T cells after dendritic cell vaccination. General study findings and limits: Survival was not directly related to TCR clonality in these patients. Longer survival after dendritic cell vaccination followed higher pretreatment TIL content.

Time point here: after dendritic cell vaccination, including at tumor progression/relapse. Only patients with spare fresh-frozen tumor and over two years of follow-up were included. Primers: 60 V beta forward and 13 J beta reverse. Generated by immunoSEQ multiplex PCR, the TCRdb table keeps only in-frame clones and is missing some. The sample contains 9,500 to 12,000 clones, roughly 86% of which appear only once. About this clone: Antigen specificity is unknown.

The sequence was collected from a human donor with glioblastoma. The material sequenced was blood, taken after dendritic cell vaccination.

Written as DNA, the CDR3 is TGTGCCAGCTCCCAGGGACTAGCGGGAGCACGGGAGACCCAGTACTTC. It encodes CASSQGLAGARETQYF. This chain links TRBV18 with TRBJ2-5; 14 bases align to TRBD2. V gave up 6 bases and J gave up 5 bases; unmatched junction bases: 8. This CDR3 is built from 16 residues. The germline V gene has CDR1 KGHSH and CDR2 LQKENI.